This T cell receptor beta chain was sequenced in a study of T cells in women clearing cervical HPV infection. As concerns this clone: The sequence runs out 3 residues before the end of the CDR3; the remainder is reconstructed from the germline J gene.

The CDR3 loop spans 14 amino acids. V dropped 3 bases and J dropped 8; count of bases not matched to a gene: 7. CDR1 is MNHNS and CDR2 is SASEGT in the germline V gene. The data were produced by immunoSEQ multiplex PCR, yet TCRdb's version contains in-frame clones alone and is incomplete. Recorded here are 25,000 or so clones; the top ten clones represent approximately 12%. This TCR derives from a woman between 18 and 75 years old with a cervical HPV16 infection that either progressed to CIN3+ or cleared (not recorded which). Sequenced material: blood buffy coat. The rearrangement uses TRBV6-1 and TRBJ2-3, with 8 positions matching TRBD1. The sequenced part of the CDR3 DNA is TGTGCCAGCAGTGATTTCCAGGGGGCGGCTACG. Translation gives CASSDFQGAAT. The whole CDR3 is CASSDFQGAATQYF.